The T cell receptor beta chain described here comes from a study of cytomegalovirus exposure and HLA in healthy donors (TCRdb year 2017). Turning to the overall study: In an earlier analysis of fewer than 750 of the donors, roughly 300 Gb of sequence data and just under 120 million unique TCR beta sequences from roughly 200 million T cells were reported. High-throughput TCR immunosequencing, statistical association of individual TCRs with disease status, and machine learning were combined to predict cytomegalovirus infection status. An earlier analysis of some 600 of the donors applied high-throughput TCR beta sequencing to assess whether each TCR beta V gene segment acted as functional or pseudogenic. Roughly 290 gigabases of sequencing data and 91 million or so unique TCR sequences made up an early release that covered some 640 HLA-typed donors. Donor age, sex, ethnicity and CMV serostatus were compiled together with the repertoire data. The number of donors typed differed by locus, with about 629-630 for A, B, C, DRB1 and DQB1, over 500 for DQA1, nearly 610 for DPA1, and under 490 for DPB1. The study aimed to test whether signatures of past pathogen exposure could be identified by cataloging public T cell receptors. The later analysis used no new phenotypic data to find candidate immune exposures, relying instead on TCR beta sequences and their occurrence across donors. Among around 400 genotyped donors of the cohort, an average of around 240,000 unique TCR beta nucleotide sequences was sequenced per donor, of which about 19% were non-productive. Every repertoire in the discovery cohort had been generated on one and the same sequencing platform. Besides the first cohort of 500 to 700 subjects, a separate validation cohort made up of some 110 different subjects was used. The study used immunosequencing to profile the T cell repertoires of 600 to 850 subjects and linked those repertoires to cytomegalovirus serostatus. Of the 398 genotyped donors, over 70% fell in the genetic ancestry cluster associated with self-reported Caucasian donors. A handful of DR-DQ haplotypes were handled as single units for association and clustering because linkage in the cohort was strong. A later analysis re-analyzed previously published TCR beta repertoires from roughly 630 donors and added high-resolution HLA genotyping to study TCR occurrence patterns. A later genetic analysis used genome-wide SNP genotypes for about 55% of the 666 donors, treating that subset as a discovery cohort. Class I and class II HLA loci were covered by the typing at four-digit resolution. Broader findings and caveats from the paper: Broadly in line with IMGT annotations, most TCR beta V segments showed up in productive rearrangements about 87% or about 30% of the time in an earlier analysis of approximately 600 of the donors. A further reported finding was that TCR beta sequences accurately predicted the HLA-A and HLA-B alleles for most subjects in the first cohort. Linkage disequilibrium might explain the correlated functional status among segregating V segments, but an unknown experimental factor could not be excluded. A later analysis found that most CMV-associated TCR beta chains appeared HLA-restricted, with HLA associations seemingly driven largely by CMV exposure. In vitro tests confirmed that three of the cytomegalovirus-associated TCR beta chains recognize cytomegalovirus antigens. Assigning TCR associations to individual alleles was difficult when HLA alleles, especially DR and DQ, strongly co-occurred. A cluster of highly shared sequence variants was judged likely to be a technical artifact of the sequencing pipeline. The classifier was reported to diagnose cytomegalovirus status with high specificity and sensitivity in both the original and validation cohorts. The 87-base-pair reads could not distinguish some IMGT-functional V segments, including TRBV6-2 and TRBV6-3, so those segments were excluded. An association between a missense DCLRE1C variant and V-gene and J-gene trimming of TCR beta chains was found in a later genetic analysis and replicated in an independent cohort. A later analysis found that TCR association rates varied across HLA loci, with DRB1 alleles showing the most associated TCRs and HLA-C alleles the fewest. Sequencing depth was assumed to be roughly uniform across donors in the presence/absence analyses, though that assumption may not hold. A later genetic analysis reported fewer N-insertions in productive TCRs among donors in an Asian-associated ancestry cluster than the approximately 700-donor mean. Because counts were too low, 15 or so rarely observed V segments, including chromosome 9 orphons, were excluded from the earlier analysis of 587 of the donors. Immune exposure information for the cohort was limited to CMV serostatus. In a later analysis, HLA-associated TCR beta chains showed more clonal expansion and lower generation probabilities than non-associated chains that were equally common. Most TCR sequences were observed very rarely across donors, whereas some public TCRs were present in many individuals. Only TCR beta chains were sequenced in this cohort, and the absence of alpha or paired-chain data limited detectable features. The study gave a list of 150 to 200 TCR beta chains associated with cytomegalovirus. In a later analysis, several top co-occurrence clusters were reported to appear linked to parvovirus B19, influenza, CMV and Epstein-Barr virus. Specific HLA alleles were associated with roughly 16,000 TCR beta sequences at a false discovery rate of 0.05 in a later analysis. It was suggested by the authors that the approach could potentially be generalized to other disease states and immunological phenotypes. Because HLA typing was missing for some donors at each locus, association tests included only the typed subset.

Trimming costs V 0 bases and J 0 bases, and their ends lie 6 bases apart. CDR1 and CDR2, per the germline V gene, are ENHRY and SYGVKD. From its cysteine to its phenylalanine, the CDR3 spans 15 amino acids. Only CDR3 DNA is held: 45 bases, read in frame from base 1. Libraries were prepared through the immunoSEQ multiplex PCR assay. A mixture of 60 forward primers for TCR Vbeta segments and 13 reverse primers for TCR Jbeta segments was used in the multiplex PCR. The CDR3 region of rearranged TCR beta genes was amplified from genomic DNA by a multiplex PCR assay. On the Illumina HiSeq System, the amplified TCR beta libraries were sequenced as 87-base-pair reads. In the authors' own workflow: In a later analysis, 77 million or so unique TCR beta chains were counted across the approximately 640 repertoires, and roughly 10 million of these chains were shared by at least two donors. To remove PCR and sequencing errors, raw reads were error-corrected and collapsed into unique sequences using a nearest-neighbor algorithm that merged closely related sequences. V, D and J gene segments were assigned by aligning CDR3 sequences to IMGT reference sequences. For a sequence to be retained, at least a six-nucleotide match to both a V gene segment and a J gene segment was required. A rearrangement was called productive if the CDR3 had no stop codons and remained in frame with V and J, and every other rearrangement was called non-productive. CDR3 was defined by IMGT convention, running from the second conserved V-encoded cysteine to the conserved J-encoded phenylalanine. Sequences without an unambiguous match to a single V gene segment were excluded from the earlier analysis of 500 to 700 of the donors. In an earlier analysis of around 590 of the donors, a V segment was called functional when productive rearrangements were above 56.7%, and segregating when the standard deviation between donors exceeded 5%. A statistical classification framework was developed to diagnose cytomegalovirus status using the catalog of TCR beta chain sequences. V and J gene assignment, in a later analysis, came from comparing TCR nucleotide sequences with IMGT/GENE-DB human TR gene sequences. A later analysis assigned CDR3 sequences and most-parsimonious VDJ recombination scenarios with the TCRdist pipeline. In a later analysis, each TCR beta chain was defined by its CDR3 amino acid sequence together with its V-gene family, and reads lacking a unique V-gene family were excluded. To address suspected cross-contamination and a sequencing artifact, a later analysis removed approximately 590 highly shared, low-generation-probability nucleotide sequences. In a later analysis, a clonal expansion index was calculated for each public chain from normalized within-repertoire ranks of inferred template counts. Generation probabilities in a later analysis came from a VDJ recombination model fitted to out-of-frame rearrangements, and those results were checked against IGoR. In a later analysis, hypergeometric tests were used to score TCR-TCR, TCR-HLA and TCR-CMV co-occurrence, with a repertoire-size bias correction applied to TCR pairs. A later analysis estimated false discovery rates by permuting HLA or CMV assignments 20 times. In a later analysis, co-occurring TCRs were grouped using DBSCAN, and TCRdist sequence similarity was added for clustering within HLA-allele-positive subsets. For co-occurrence clustering, repertoires with fewer than 30,000 or more than 120,000 public chains were excluded, along with four to six repertoires with anomalous nucleotide sharing. TCRdb provides this immuneACCESS table in a form limited to in-frame rearrangements. Some clones are lacking; in checked studies, under half of them reflect an unresolved V gene, and why the rest are absent is not known. V and J calls and clone size are those listed in that table; D and trimming were worked out from the DNA. Recorded for this sample are roughly 77,000 clones; 10% of them occurred a single time. Of the sample, approximately 25% falls within the top ten clones.

Many counts were recorded for this clone. Which antigen it targets is not known. It has no much larger one-base neighbor in the sample; base qualities were not kept. In total, approximately 690 healthy bone marrow donors made up the cohort. Cohort members were all nominally healthy when sampled, although unrecorded immune exposures were likely present. The donor was CMV seropositive and belonged to the group of about 290 seropositive cohort members. Every donor gave a peripheral blood sample, and the peripheral blood mononuclear cells from that sample were used for TCR beta sequencing. Genomic DNA extraction from the blood cell samples was performed with the Qiagen DNeasy Blood Extraction Kit.

The V and J segments used are TRBV10-3 and TRBJ2-1; the D gene cannot be named for sure. The specimen was PBMCs. The clonotype originates from a man aged 55-75 years in good health and CMV-seropositive. The CDR3 protein sequence reads: CAISESMSSYNEQFF. The nucleotides are TGTGCCATCAGTGAGTCGATGAGCTCCTACAATGAGCAGTTCTTC.